The clone carrying this TCR beta chain was detected once. Assay used: immunoSEQ multiplex PCR; TCRdb lists only in-frame clones, some missing. The table lists 45,000 to 55,000 clones, about 86% of them singletons. The data originate from a study of PD-L1 blockade in urothelial cancer. Background on the study: About nine tenths of the roughly 30 patients comprised males who had bladder-origin urothelial cancer. A median of approximately 150,000 T cells was found in the blood samples. In terms of prior chemotherapy, patients had received 0 to 3 regimens.

Specified time point: peripheral blood 6 weeks after treatment start. Pretreatment and on-treatment blood mononuclear cell samples were taken, totaling between 1 and 8 time points per patient. The CDR3 runs 13 residues. Germline values: CDR1 SGHVS, CDR2 FNYEAQ. Trimming took 3 bases from V and 2 from J, leaving 7 bases between them. The J gene is TRBJ1-2, the V gene TRBV7-6; D is unresolved. The clonotype was recovered from a man in his fifties or sixties with urothelial cancer. Sequences were derived from PBMCs, sampled around atezolizumab (anti-PD-L1) treatment. CDR3 DNA: TGTGCCAGCAGCTTTTCCAGGAACTATGGCTACACCTTC. Protein product: CASSFSRNYGYTF.